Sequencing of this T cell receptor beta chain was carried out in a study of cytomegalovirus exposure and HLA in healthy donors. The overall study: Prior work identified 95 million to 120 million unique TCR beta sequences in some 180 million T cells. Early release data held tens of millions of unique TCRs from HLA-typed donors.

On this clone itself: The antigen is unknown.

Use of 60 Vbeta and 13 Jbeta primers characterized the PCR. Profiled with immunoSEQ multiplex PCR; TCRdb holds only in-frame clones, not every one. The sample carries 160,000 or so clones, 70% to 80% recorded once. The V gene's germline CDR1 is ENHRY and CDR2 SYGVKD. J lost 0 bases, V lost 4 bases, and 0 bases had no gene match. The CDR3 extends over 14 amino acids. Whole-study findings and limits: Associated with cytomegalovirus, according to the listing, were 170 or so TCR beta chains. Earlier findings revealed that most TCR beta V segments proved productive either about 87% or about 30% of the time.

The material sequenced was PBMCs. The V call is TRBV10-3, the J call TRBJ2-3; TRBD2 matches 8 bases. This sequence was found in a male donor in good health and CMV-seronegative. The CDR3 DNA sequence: TGTGCCATCAGTGGGACTAGCAGCACAGATACGCAGTATTTT. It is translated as CAISGTSSTDTQYF.